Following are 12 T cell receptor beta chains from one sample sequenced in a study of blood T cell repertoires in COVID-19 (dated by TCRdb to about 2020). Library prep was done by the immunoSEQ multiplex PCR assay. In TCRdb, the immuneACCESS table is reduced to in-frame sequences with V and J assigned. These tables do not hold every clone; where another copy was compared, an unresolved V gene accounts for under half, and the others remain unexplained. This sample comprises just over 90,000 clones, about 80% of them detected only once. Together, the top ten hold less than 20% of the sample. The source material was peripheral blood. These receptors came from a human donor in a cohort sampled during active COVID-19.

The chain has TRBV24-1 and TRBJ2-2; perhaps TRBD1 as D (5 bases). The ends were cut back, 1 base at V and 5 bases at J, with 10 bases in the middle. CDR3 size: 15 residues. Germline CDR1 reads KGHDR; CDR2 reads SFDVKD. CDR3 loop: CATSDLESGTGELFF. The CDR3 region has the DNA TGTGCCACCAGTGATTTAGAGTCAGGGACCGGGGAGCTGTTTTTT.

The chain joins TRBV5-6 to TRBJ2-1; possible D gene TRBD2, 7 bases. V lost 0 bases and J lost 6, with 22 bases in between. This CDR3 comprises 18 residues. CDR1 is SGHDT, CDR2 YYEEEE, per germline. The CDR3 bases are TGTGCCAGCAGCTTGGGCCTAGCGGTAGTATTAGGGGGCAATGAGCAGTTCTTC. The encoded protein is CASSLGLAVVLGGNEQFF.

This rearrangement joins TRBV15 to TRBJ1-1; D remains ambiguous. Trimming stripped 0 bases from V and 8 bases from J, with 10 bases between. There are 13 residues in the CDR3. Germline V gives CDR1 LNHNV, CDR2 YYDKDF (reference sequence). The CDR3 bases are TGTGCCACCAGCAGAGATCTCCCGCGGGAAGCTTTCTTT. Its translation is CATSRDLPREAFF.

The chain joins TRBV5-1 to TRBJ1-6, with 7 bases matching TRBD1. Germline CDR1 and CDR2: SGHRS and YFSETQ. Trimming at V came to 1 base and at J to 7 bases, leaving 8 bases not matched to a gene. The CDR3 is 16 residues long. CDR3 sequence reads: CASSLTSGTANSPLHF. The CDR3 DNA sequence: TGCGCCAGCAGCTTGACAAGTGGGACAGCCAATTCACCCCTCCACTTT.

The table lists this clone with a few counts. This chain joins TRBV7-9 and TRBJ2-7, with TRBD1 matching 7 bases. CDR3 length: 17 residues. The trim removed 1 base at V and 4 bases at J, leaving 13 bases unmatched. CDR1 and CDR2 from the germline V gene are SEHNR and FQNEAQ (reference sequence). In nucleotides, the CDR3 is TGTGCCAGCAGCTTAGGATTAGGGGGCCTTAATTTGTACGAGCAGTACTTC. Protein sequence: CASSLGLGGLNLYEQYF.

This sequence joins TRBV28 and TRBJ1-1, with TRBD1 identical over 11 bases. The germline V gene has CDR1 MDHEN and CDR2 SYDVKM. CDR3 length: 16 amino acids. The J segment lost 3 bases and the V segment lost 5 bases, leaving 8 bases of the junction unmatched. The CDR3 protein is CASSGLGQGVYTEAFF. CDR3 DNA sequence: TGTGCCAGCAGTGGCTTGGGACAGGGGGTGTACACTGAAGCTTTCTTT.

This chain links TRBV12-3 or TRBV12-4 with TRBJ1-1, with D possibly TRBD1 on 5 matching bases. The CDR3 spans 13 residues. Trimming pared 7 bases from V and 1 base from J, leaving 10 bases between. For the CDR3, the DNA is TGTGCCAGCATGATGGACAAGAACACTGAAGCTTTCTTT. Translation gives CASMMDKNTEAFF.

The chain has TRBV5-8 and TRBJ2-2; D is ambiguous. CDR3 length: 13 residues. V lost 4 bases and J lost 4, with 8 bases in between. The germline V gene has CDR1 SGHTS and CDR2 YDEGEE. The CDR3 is CASSLQSTGELFF. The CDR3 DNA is TGTGCCAGCAGCCTACAGAGCACCGGGGAGCTGTTTTTT.

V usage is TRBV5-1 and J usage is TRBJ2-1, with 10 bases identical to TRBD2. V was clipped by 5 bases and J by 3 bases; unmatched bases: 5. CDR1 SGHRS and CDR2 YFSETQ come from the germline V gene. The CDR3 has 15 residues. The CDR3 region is CASRAGLAVYNEQFF. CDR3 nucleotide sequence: TGCGCCAGCAGGGCCGGACTAGCGGTCTACAATGAGCAGTTCTTC.

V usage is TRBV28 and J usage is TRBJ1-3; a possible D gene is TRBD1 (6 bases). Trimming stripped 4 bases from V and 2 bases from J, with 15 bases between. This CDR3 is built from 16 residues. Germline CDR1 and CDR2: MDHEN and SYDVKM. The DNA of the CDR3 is TGTGCCAGCAGTTCGGACCTCACAGGGCCTGGAAACACCATATATTTT. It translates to CASSSDLTGPGNTIYF.

CDR3 residues: CASIGPQGPQHF. The DNA of the CDR3 is TGTGCCAGCATTGGTCCTCAGGGGCCCCAGCATTTT. V is TRBV28 and J is TRBJ1-5; maybe TRBD1 (5 bases). Germline V CDR1 and CDR2: MDHEN, SYDVKM. The CDR3 is 12 residues long. V lost 7 bases and J 9 bases, leaving 13 bases between the germline ends. Variable domain in full (rest from reference TRBV28 and TRBJ1-5): DVKVTQSSRYLVKRTGEKVFLECVQDMDHENMFWYRQDPGLGLRLIYFSYDVKMKEKGDIPEGYSVSREKKERFSLILESASTNQTSMYLCASIGPQGPQHFGDGTRLSIL.

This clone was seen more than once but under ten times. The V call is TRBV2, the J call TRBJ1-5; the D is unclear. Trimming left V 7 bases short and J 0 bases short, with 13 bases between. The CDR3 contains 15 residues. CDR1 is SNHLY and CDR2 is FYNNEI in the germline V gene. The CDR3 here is CASTATGNSNQPQHF. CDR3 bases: TGTGCCAGCACTGCGACGGGAAATAGCAATCAGCCCCAGCATTTT.